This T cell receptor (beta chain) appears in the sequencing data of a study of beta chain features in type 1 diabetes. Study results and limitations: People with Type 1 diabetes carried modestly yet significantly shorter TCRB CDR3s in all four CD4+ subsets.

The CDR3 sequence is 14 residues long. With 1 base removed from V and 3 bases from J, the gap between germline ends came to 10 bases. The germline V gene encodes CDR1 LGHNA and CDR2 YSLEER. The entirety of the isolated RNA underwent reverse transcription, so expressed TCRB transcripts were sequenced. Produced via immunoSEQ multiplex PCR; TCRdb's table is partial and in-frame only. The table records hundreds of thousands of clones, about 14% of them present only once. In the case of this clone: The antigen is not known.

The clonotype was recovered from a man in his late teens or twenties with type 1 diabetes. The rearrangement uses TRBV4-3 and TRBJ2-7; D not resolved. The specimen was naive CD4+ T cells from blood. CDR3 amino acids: CASSQATSGYEQYF. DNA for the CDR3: TGCGCCAGCAGCCAAGCAACGTCTGGCTACGAGCAGTACTTC.